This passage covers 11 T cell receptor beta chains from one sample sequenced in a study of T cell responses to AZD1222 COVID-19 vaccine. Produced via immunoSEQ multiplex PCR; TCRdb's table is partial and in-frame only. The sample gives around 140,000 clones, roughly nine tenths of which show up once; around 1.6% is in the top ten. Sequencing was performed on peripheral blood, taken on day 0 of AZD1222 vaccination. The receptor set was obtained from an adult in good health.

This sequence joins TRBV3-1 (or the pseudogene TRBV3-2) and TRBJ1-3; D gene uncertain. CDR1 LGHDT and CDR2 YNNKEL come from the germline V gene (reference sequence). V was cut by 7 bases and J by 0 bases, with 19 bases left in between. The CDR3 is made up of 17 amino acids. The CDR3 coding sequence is TGTGCCAGCACCCGCAATACCTCCCCTATCTCTGGAAACACCATATATTTT. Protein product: CASTRNTSPISGNTIYF.

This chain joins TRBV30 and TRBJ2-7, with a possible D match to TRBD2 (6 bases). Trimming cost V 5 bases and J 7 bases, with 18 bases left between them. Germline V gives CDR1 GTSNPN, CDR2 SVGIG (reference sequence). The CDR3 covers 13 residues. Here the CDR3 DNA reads TGTGCCTGGGCCTGGCGGGGACGGGATGAGCAGTACTTC. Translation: CAWAWRGRDEQYF.

This chain's CDR3 is CASSSDRDSGANVLTF. CDR3 DNA: TGTGCCAGCAGCTCGGACAGGGACTCTGGGGCCAACGTCCTGACTTTC. The chain couples TRBV11-1 to TRBJ2-6; 8 positions match TRBD1. The V gene end was trimmed by 4 bases and the J gene end by 0 bases; junction bases not matched to a gene: 2. CDR3 size: 16 residues. Per the germline V gene, CDR1 is SGHAT and CDR2 is FQDESV (reference sequence).

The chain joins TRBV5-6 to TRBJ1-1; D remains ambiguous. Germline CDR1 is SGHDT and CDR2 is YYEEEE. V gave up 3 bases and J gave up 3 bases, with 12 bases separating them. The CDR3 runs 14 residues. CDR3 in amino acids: CASSSDDGYTEAFF. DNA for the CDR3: TGTGCCAGCAGCTCCGATGACGGTTACACTGAAGCTTTCTTT.

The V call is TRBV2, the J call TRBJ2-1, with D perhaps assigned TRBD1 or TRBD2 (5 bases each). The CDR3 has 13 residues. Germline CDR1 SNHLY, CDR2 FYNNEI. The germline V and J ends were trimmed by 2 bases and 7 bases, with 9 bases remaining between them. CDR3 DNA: TGTGCCAGCAGTGAATATTGGGGGAATGAGCAGTTCTTC. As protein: CASSEYWGNEQFF.

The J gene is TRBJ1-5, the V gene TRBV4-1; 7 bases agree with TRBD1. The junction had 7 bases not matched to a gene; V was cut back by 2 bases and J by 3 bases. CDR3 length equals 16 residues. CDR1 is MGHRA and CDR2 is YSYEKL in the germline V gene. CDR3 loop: CASSQTNRGPNQPQHF. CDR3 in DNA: TGCGCCAGCAGCCAAACCAACAGGGGTCCCAATCAGCCCCAGCATTTT.

The CDR3 protein is CASSFIGRGNTGELFF. DNA of the CDR3: TGTGCCAGCAGCTTCATTGGGCGGGGGAACACCGGGGAGCTGTTTTTT. The chain is built from TRBV3-1 (or the pseudogene TRBV3-2) and TRBJ2-2; D perhaps matches TRBD2 (6 bases). V was trimmed by 5 bases and J by 1 base, leaving 14 bases between them. Per the germline V gene, CDR1 is LGHDT and CDR2 is YNNKEL (reference sequence). The CDR3 is 16 amino acids.

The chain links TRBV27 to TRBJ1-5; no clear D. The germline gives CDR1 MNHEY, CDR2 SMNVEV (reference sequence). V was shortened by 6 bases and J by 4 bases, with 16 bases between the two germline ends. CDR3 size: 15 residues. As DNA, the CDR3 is TGTGCCAGCAGAAGATCGCGGACCCTAAATCAGCCCCAGCATTTT. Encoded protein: CASRRSRTLNQPQHF.

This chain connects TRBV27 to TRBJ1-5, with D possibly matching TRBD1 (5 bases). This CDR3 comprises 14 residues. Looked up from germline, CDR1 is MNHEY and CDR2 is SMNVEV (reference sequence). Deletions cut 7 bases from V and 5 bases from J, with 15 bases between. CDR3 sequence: CASKPGLRDQPQHF. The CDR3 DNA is TGTGCCAGCAAGCCGGGACTTAGGGATCAGCCCCAGCATTTT.

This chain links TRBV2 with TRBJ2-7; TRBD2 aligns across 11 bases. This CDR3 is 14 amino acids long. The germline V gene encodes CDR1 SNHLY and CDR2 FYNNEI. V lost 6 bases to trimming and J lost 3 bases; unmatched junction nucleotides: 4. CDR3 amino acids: CASRALAGGYEQYF. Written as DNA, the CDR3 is TGTGCCAGCAGGGCCCTAGCGGGAGGCTACGAGCAGTACTTC.

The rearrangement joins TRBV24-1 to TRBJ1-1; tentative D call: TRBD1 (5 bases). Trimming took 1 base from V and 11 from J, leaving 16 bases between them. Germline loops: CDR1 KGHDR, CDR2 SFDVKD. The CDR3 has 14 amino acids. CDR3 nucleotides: TGTGCCACCAGTGATTTAGGATTTGGGGCAGGGGCTTTCTTT. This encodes CATSDLGFGAGAFF.